The rows below give T cell receptor beta chains drawn from one sample of a study of shared T cell receptors in the human thymus. Repertoires were generated with immunoSEQ multiplex PCR, while TCRdb's copy carries only in-frame clones and drops some. Among 700,000 or so clones listed, over 75% were seen once. The same sample was also used in a study of human thymus T cells.

The sample was thymocytes. The receptors derive from a girl under three years old with a congenital heart defect. Each CDR3 is given with its conserved first and last residue. The D gene is left open where the match is weak. Not every row has a clone size; where given, it reads once, few, many or a size class.

V gene	J gene	D gene	clone size	CDR3 protein	CDR3 DNA
TRBV29-1	TRBJ1-4	NA	NA	CSVTGSSIENEKLFF	TGCAGCGTTACAGGGAGTAGTATCGAGAATGAAAAACTGTTTTTT
TRBV13	TRBJ1-6	NA	NA	CASTIRDPTREGSPLHF	TGTGCCAGCACCATAAGGGATCCGACCCGGGAGGGATCACCCCTCCACTTT
TRBV2	TRBJ2-3	TRBD2	NA	CASSDLTSGGDGTDTQYF	TGTGCCAGCAGTGACCTTACTAGCGGGGGGGATGGCACAGATACGCAGTATTTT
TRBV5-4	TRBJ2-1	TRBD2	NA	CASSLALAGGPFYNEQFF	TGTGCCAGCAGCTTGGCTTTAGCGGGGGGCCCCTTCTACAATGAGCAGTTCTTC
TRBV27	TRBJ1-4	TRBD1	NA	CASSSHRQGASGTNEKLFF	TGTGCCAGCAGTTCCCACCGACAGGGGGCAAGTGGAACTAATGAAAAACTGTTTTTT
TRBV9	TRBJ1-1	NA	NA	CASSVAPSGQLKNTEAFF	TGTGCCAGCAGCGTAGCCCCAAGTGGACAGCTGAAAAACACTGAAGCTTTCTTT
TRBV6-6	TRBJ2-7	NA	NA	CASSYSRSYEQYF	TGTGCCAGCAGTTACTCGAGGTCCTACGAGCAGTACTTC
TRBV7-6	TRBJ2-3	NA	once	CASSRRERRTDTQYF	TGTGCCAGCAGCCGCAGGGAAAGGCGCACAGATACGCAGTATTTT
TRBV5-6	TRBJ1-6	TRBD1	NA	CASSPGGKGSPLHF	TGTGCCAGCAGCCCAGGGGGAAAAGGGTCACCCCTCCACTTT
TRBV27	TRBJ1-1	NA	NA	CASSLSRGSRGRVTEAFF	TGTGCCAGCAGTTTAAGCCGCGGTAGTCGGGGGAGGGTCACTGAAGCTTTCTTT
TRBV9	TRBJ2-3	TRBD2	NA	CASSGKAGKRTDTQYF	TGTGCCAGCAGCGGAAAAGCGGGGAAGCGCACAGATACGCAGTATTTT
TRBV27	TRBJ2-7	TRBD2	NA	CASSLTRLAGPYEQYF	TGTGCCAGCAGCTTGACACGACTAGCGGGGCCCTACGAGCAGTACTTC
TRBV18	TRBJ1-1	TRBD1	NA	CASSHTGGATLEAFF	TGTGCCAGCTCACACACAGGGGGTGCCACCCTTGAAGCTTTCTTT
TRBV28	TRBJ1-6	TRBD1	once	CASIRLHGTGGRSPLHF	TGTGCCAGCATCCGACTCCATGGGACAGGGGGCAGATCACCCCTCCACTTT
TRBV27	TRBJ2-1	TRBD2	NA	CASSLIASGNHEQFF	TGTGCCAGCAGTTTAATCGCTAGCGGTAACCATGAGCAGTTCTTC
TRBV5-6	TRBJ1-1	TRBD1	NA	CASSSDGQGLNTEAFF	TGTGCCAGCAGCTCAGATGGACAGGGTCTGAACACTGAAGCTTTCTTT
TRBV6-1	TRBJ2-7	NA	NA	CASSDRVYEQYF	TGTGCCAGCAGTGACAGGGTCTACGAGCAGTACTTC
TRBV4-2	TRBJ2-5	NA	NA	CASSQEGSVLQETQYF	TGTGCCAGCAGCCAAGAGGGCTCGGTCCTCCAAGAGACCCAGTACTTC
TRBV15	TRBJ2-7	NA	NA	CATSNLNGVLSYEQYF	TGTGCCACCAGCAACCTAAACGGGGTCCTCTCCTACGAGCAGTACTTC
TRBV6-5	TRBJ1-1	NA	NA	CASSYSAENTEAFF	TGTGCCAGCAGTTACTCGGCAGAGAACACTGAAGCTTTCTTT